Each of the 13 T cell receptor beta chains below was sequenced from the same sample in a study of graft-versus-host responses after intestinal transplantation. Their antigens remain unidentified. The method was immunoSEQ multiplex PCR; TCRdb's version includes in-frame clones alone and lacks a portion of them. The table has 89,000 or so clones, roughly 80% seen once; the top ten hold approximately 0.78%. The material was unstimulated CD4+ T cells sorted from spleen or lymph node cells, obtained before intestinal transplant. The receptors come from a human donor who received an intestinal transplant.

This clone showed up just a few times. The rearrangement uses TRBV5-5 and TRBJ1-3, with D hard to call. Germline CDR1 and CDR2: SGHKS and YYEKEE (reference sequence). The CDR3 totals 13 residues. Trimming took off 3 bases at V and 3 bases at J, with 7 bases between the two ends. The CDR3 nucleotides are TGTGCCAGCAGCTGGAACAGTGGAAACACCATATATTTT. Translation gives CASSWNSGNTIYF.

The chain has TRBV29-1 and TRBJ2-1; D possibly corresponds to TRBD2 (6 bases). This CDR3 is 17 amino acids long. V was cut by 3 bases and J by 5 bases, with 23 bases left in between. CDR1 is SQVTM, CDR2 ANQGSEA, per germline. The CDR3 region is CSVDGVKAGYGDNEQFF. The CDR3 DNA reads TGCAGCGTTGATGGGGTAAAAGCGGGCTATGGGGACAATGAGCAGTTCTTC.

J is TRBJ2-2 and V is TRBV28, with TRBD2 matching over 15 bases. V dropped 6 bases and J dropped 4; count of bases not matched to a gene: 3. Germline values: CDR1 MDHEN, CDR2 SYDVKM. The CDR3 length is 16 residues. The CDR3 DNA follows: TGTGCCAGCAGCTCGGGACTAGCGGGAGGCACCGGGGAGCTGTTTTTT. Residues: CASSSGLAGGTGELFF.

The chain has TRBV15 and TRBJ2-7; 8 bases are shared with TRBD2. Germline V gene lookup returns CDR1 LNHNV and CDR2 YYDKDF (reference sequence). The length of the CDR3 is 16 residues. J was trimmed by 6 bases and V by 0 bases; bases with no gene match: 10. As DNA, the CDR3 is TGTGCCACCAGCAGAGATTTTACGGGGGGGCCGGGCGAGCAGTACTTC. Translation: CATSRDFTGGPGEQYF.

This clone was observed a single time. The CDR3 coding sequence is TGTGCCAGCAGCTTAGGTTCCGGCGGCGTGACGTCCTACAATGAGCAGTTCTTC. Protein: CASSLGSGGVTSYNEQFF. This sequence joins TRBV7-6 and TRBJ2-1, with D unresolved. There are 18 residues in the CDR3. Per germline, CDR1 SGHVS and CDR2 FNYEAQ. The V end was cut by 1 base, the J end by 1 base, with 17 bases between.

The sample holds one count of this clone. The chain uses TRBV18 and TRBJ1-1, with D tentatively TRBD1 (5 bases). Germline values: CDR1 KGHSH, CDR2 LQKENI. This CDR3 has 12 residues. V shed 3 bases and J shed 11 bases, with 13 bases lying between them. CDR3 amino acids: CASSPVQDRAFF. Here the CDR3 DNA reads TGTGCCAGCTCACCGGTACAGGATCGTGCTTTCTTT.

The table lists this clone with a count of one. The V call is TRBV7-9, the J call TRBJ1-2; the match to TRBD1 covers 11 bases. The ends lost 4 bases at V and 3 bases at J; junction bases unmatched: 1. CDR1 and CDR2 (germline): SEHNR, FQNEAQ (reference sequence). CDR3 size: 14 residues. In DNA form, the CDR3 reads TGTGCCAGCAGCTGGGACAGGGGGTACTATGGCTACACCTTC. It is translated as CASSWDRGYYGYTF.

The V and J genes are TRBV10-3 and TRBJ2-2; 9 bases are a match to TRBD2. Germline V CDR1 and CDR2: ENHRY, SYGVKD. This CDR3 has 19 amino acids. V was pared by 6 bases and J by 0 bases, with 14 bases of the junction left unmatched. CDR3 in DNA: TGTGCCATCAGGGGGGGTTTGGGAGCGGGAGGACCGAACACCGGGGAGCTGTTTTTT. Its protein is CAIRGGLGAGGPNTGELFF.

CDR3 nucleotide sequence: TGCGCCAGCAGCTTTCGGGACAGGGGGTCGGAAGAGACCCAGTACTTC. This sequence encodes CASSFRDRGSEETQYF. The J gene is TRBJ2-5, the V gene TRBV5-1, with 11 nucleotides matching TRBD1. Germline assignment: CDR1 SGHRS and CDR2 YFSETQ. The CDR3 runs to 16 residues. Trimming cost V 2 bases and J 3 bases; bases outside gene matches: 6.

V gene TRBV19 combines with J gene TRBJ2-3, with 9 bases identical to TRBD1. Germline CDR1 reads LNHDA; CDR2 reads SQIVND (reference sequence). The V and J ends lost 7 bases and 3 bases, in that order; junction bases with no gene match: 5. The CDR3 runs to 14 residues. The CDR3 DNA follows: TGTGCCAGTAAGGAACAGGGGGCGACAGATACGCAGTATTTT. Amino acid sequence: CASKEQGATDTQYF.

CDR3 bases: TGCAGCGTCGCCTATGGGGGGGGCCCCCAAGAGACCCAGTACTTC. This codes for CSVAYGGGPQETQYF. The rearrangement uses TRBV29-1 and TRBJ2-5, with D possibly being TRBD2 (7 bases). This CDR3 has 15 residues. V gave up 6 bases and J gave up 1 base, with 18 bases separating them. Germline lookup yields CDR1 SQVTM and CDR2 ANQGSEA.

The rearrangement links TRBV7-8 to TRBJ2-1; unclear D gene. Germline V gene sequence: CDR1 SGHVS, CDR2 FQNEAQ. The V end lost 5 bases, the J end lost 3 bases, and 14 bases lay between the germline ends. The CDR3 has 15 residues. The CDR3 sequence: CASSGVVRFYNEQFF. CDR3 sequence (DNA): TGTGCCAGCAGCGGTGTGGTGCGGTTCTACAATGAGCAGTTCTTC.

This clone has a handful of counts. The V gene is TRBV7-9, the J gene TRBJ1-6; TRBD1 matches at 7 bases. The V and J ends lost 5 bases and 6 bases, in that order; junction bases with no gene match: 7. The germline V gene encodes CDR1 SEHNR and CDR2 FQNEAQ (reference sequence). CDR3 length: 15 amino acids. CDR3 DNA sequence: TGTGCCAGCAGCCCTCCGGGACAGATTAATTCACCCCTCCACTTT. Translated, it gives CASSPPGQINSPLHF.